This T cell receptor beta chain was retrieved from a study of blood T cell repertoires in COVID-19. CDR1 and CDR2 from the germline V gene are LGHDT and YNNKEL (reference sequence). This CDR3 region has 16 residues. The ends lost 2 bases at V and 3 bases at J; junction bases unmatched: 5. Only one count was recorded for this clone. The repertoire was sequenced with immunoSEQ multiplex PCR; TCRdb's copy has only in-frame clones and lacks some. This sample carries tens of thousands of clones, 75% to 95% of them seen once, and the ten largest clones take 1.9%. This clonotype was obtained from a woman in her 50s in a cohort sampled during active COVID-19. This chain uses TRBV3-1 (or the pseudogene TRBV3-2) with TRBJ2-3; 10 nucleotides agree with TRBD2. The specimen sequenced was peripheral blood. The CDR3 sequence is CASSQMASGGTDTQYF. The DNA of the CDR3 is TGTGCCAGCAGCCAAATGGCTAGCGGGGGTACAGATACGCAGTATTTT.